A few counts support the clone carrying this TCR beta chain. Its antigen is not identified. Expressed TCRB transcripts were sequenced because the isolated RNA had all been reverse transcribed beforehand. Here immunoSEQ multiplex PCR was the method, and the copy in TCRdb shows in-frame clones only, minus some. The sample includes roughly 40,000 clones, approximately 50% seen only once; the top ten take 0.65% to 0.9%. These data originate in a study of beta chain features in type 1 diabetes. General study points: The question left open here concerned HLA type influencing TCRB rearrangement.

A CD45RO/CCR7/CD25/CD127/CD95/CD27 panel sorted naive, central memory, regulatory and stem cell-like memory CD4+ cells. The receptor's source is a woman between 18 and 30 years old in good health. Material for sequencing was central memory CD4+ T cells from blood.

The CDR3 DNA sequence: TGTGCCAGCAGCTTAGGCAGGGGCTACTACGAGCAGTACTTC. It is translated as CASSLGRGYYEQYF. V is TRBV11-1 and J is TRBJ2-7; D might be TRBD1 (6 bases). This CDR3 contains 14 residues. Trimming shortened V by 1 base and J by 3 bases, and 10 bases separated the two germline ends. CDR1 and CDR2 (germline): SGHAT, FQDESV (reference sequence).